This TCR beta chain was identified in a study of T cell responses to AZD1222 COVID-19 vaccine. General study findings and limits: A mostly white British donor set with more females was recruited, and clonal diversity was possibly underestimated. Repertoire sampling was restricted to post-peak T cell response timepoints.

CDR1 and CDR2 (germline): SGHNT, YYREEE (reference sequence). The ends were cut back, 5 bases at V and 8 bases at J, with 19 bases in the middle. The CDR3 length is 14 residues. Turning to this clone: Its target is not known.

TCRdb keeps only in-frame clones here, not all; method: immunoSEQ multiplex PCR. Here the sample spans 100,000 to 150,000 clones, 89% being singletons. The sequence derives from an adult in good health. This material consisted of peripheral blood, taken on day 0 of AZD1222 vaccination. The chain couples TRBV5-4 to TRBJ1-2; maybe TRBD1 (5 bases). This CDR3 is CASSSGTEAWGYTF. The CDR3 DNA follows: TGTGCCAGCAGTTCCGGGACCGAAGCTTGGGGCTACACCTTC.